Listed here are 17 T cell receptor beta chains from one sample, sequenced in a study of Ad26.COV2.S vaccination and SARS-CoV-2 variants (dated by TCRdb to 2020 to 2022). The library was prepared using the immunoSEQ multiplex PCR assay. As stored in TCRdb, this immuneACCESS dataset retains in-frame rearrangements with V and J assigned. A fraction of the clones does not appear; measured against another copy, unresolved V genes explain less than half of the discrepancy, and the remainder lacks a known reason. Across this sample there are a few hundred thousand clones, with 83% seen only once. The ten largest clones add up to approximately 7% of the sample. The label giving this sample's treatment or condition can be read as: 15 to 20 received Ad26.COV2.S at low or high dose, single or two shots; five or six received placebo; per-sample allocation not given. Repertoires of vaccine and placebo recipients were sequenced from samples taken on day 63 after the first injection.

Sequenced here: peripheral blood, sampled in a trial of Ad26.COV2.S vaccine versus placebo. The receptors were sampled from a person aged 18-65 years who received the Ad26.COV2.S COVID-19 vaccine or a placebo.

This chain connects TRBV7-9 to TRBJ1-2, with TRBD1 matching over 12 bases. V shed 5 bases, J shed 4 bases, and the junction held 8 bases outside the gene matches. The germline CDR1 and CDR2 sequences are SEHNR and FQNEAQ (reference sequence). The CDR3 length is 16 residues. The CDR3 loop reads CASSEPGQGALYGYTF. The CDR3 nucleotides are TGTGCCAGCAGCGAACCGGGACAGGGGGCGCTCTATGGCTACACCTTC.

This chain uses TRBV20-1 with TRBJ2-1; D is perhaps TRBD2 (6 bases). The V end lost 3 bases, the J end lost 0 bases, and 15 bases lay between the germline ends. The CDR3 totals 16 residues. Germline assignment: CDR1 DFQATT and CDR2 SNEGSKA (reference sequence). In DNA, the CDR3 is TGCAGTGCTAGTTCTCTAGCGCTTACCTCCTACAATGAGCAGTTCTTC. This sequence encodes CSASSLALTSYNEQFF.

The chain combines TRBV9 with TRBJ1-2; 9 bases are a match to TRBD1. This CDR3 region has 14 residues. The trim removed 2 bases at V and 2 bases at J, leaving 1 base unmatched. Germline CDR1 reads SGDLS; CDR2 reads YYNGEE. The CDR3 nucleotides are TGTGCCAGCAGCGTCGACAGGGGGAACTATGGCTACACCTTC. It specifies CASSVDRGNYGYTF.

The chain combines TRBV5-4 with TRBJ2-7; 7 nucleotides agree with TRBD1. The CDR3 is 14 residues long. With V trimmed by 4 bases and J by 2 bases, 6 bases remained unmatched. Germline CDR1 SGHNT, CDR2 YYREEE (reference sequence). CDR3 sequence: CASSAMGTAYEQYF. The CDR3 DNA reads as TGTGCCAGCAGCGCAATGGGGACAGCCTACGAGCAGTACTTC.

The chain couples TRBV10-3 to TRBJ2-2; 9 bases are shared with TRBD1. With 3 bases clipped from V and 1 base from J, the junction kept 3 bases outside the gene matches. Germline CDR1 and CDR2: ENHRY and SYGVKD. This CDR3 has 16 residues. The CDR3: CAISEGTGQNTGELFF. The CDR3 DNA follows: TGTGCCATCAGTGAAGGGACAGGGCAGAACACCGGGGAGCTGTTTTTT.

The chain joins TRBV5-1 to TRBJ2-1, with TRBD1 matching over 9 bases. V was pared by 2 bases and J by 9 bases, with 3 bases of the junction left unmatched. Germline V gene lookup returns CDR1 SGHRS and CDR2 YFSETQ. The CDR3 sequence is 13 residues long. CDR3 coding DNA: TGCGCCAGCAGCTTCACGACAGGGGGTGAGCAGTTCTTC. Protein: CASSFTTGGEQFF.

This clone was observed a handful of times. The chain joins TRBV6-5 to TRBJ1-6, with D perhaps matching TRBD1 (5 bases). Germline CDR1 is MNHEY and CDR2 is SVGAGI. V was cut by 2 bases and J by 15 bases, with 8 bases left in between. This CDR3 spans 11 amino acids. CDR3 DNA: TGTGCCAGCAGTTACGGAGGGGTCCTCCACTTT. Translated: CASSYGGVLHF.

The chain uses TRBV7-9 and TRBJ1-1; 7 bases are shared with TRBD1. Trimming took 6 bases from V and 4 from J; bases not matched to a gene: 8. The germline V gene has CDR1 SEHNR and CDR2 FQNEAQ (reference sequence). This CDR3 comprises 14 residues. The DNA of the CDR3 is TGTGCCAGCAGGCGAGGGGGCGAGGGCACTGAAGCTTTCTTT. This gives the protein CASRRGGEGTEAFF.

The chain has TRBV5-1 and TRBJ1-2, with a weak D call TRBD1 (6 bases). The CDR3 is 13 amino acids. The germline V gene encodes CDR1 SGHRS and CDR2 YFSETQ. Trimming took off 7 bases at V and 8 bases at J, with 18 bases between the two ends. CDR3 amino acids: CASAGTMGWGYTF. As DNA, the CDR3 is TGCGCCAGCGCCGGGACAATGGGATGGGGCTACACCTTC.

This clone came up once. The chain combines TRBV7-6 with TRBJ2-3; TRBD2 agrees at 11 bases. V gave up 2 bases and J gave up 0 bases; unmatched junction bases: 4. CDR3 length: 17 residues. Germline V lookup: CDR1 SGHVS, CDR2 FNYEAQ. DNA of the CDR3: TGTGCCAGCAGCTTACGACTAGCGGGATCTAGCACAGATACGCAGTATTTT. The encoded protein is CASSLRLAGSSTDTQYF. The variable domain in full, completed from reference TRBV7-6 and TRBJ2-3, reads GAGVSQSPRYKVTKRGQDVALRCDPISGHVSLYWYRQALGQGPEFLTYFNYEAQQDKSGLPNDRFSAERPEGSISTLTIQRTEQRDSAMYRCASSLRLAGSSTDTQYFGPGTRLTVL.

The V gene is TRBV12-3 or TRBV12-4, the J gene TRBJ2-1, with D possibly being TRBD1 (6 bases). CDR3 size: 11 residues. Trimming removed 6 bases from V and 12 bases from J, with 12 bases in between. The CDR3 protein is CASRRQVRQFF. The CDR3 DNA follows: TGTGCCAGCAGGAGACAGGTTAGGCAGTTCTTC.

The V call is TRBV11-3, the J call TRBJ2-1; no definite D call. The CDR3 sequence is 11 residues long. Germline-derived CDR1 and CDR2 are SGHNT and YENEEA. Trimming removed 4 bases from V and 8 bases from J, with 6 bases in between. This chain's CDR3 is CASSSRDEQFF. Written as DNA, the CDR3 is TGTGCCAGCAGCTCGCGTGATGAGCAGTTCTTC.

The V call is TRBV27, the J call TRBJ2-3, with D possibly called TRBD1 or TRBD2 (7 bases each). With 7 bases removed from V and 6 bases from J, the gap between germline ends came to 17 bases. This CDR3 is built from 14 residues. In germline, CDR1 is MNHEY, CDR2 SMNVEV (reference sequence). The CDR3 sequence: CASKAGGAADTQYF. The DNA for the CDR3 is TGTGCCAGCAAAGCAGGGGGGGCTGCGGATACGCAGTATTTT.

The CDR3 reads CASSPGPYYNSPLHF. As DNA, the CDR3 is TGTGCCAGCAGCCCAGGGCCCTACTATAATTCACCCCTCCACTTT. V usage is TRBV13 and J usage is TRBJ1-6, with D perhaps matching TRBD1 (5 bases). V lost 5 bases and J 3 bases, leaving 11 bases between the germline ends. Germline lookup yields CDR1 PRHDT and CDR2 FYEKMQ (reference sequence). The CDR3 has 15 residues.

This clone is a singleton in its sample. The chain has TRBV11-2 and TRBJ2-7, with 10 bases matching TRBD2. Germline loops: CDR1 SGHAT, CDR2 FQNNGV. The CDR3 is made up of 18 amino acids. V gave up 3 bases and J gave up 1 base; unmatched junction bases: 12. The CDR3: CASSFTGLAGVGSYEQYF. For the CDR3, the DNA is TGTGCCAGCAGCTTCACGGGGCTAGCGGGAGTTGGATCCTACGAGCAGTACTTC.

This chain links TRBV6-2 or TRBV6-3 with TRBJ1-2; D gene unclear. This CDR3 comprises 12 residues. The germline V and J ends were trimmed by 1 base and 2 bases, with 2 bases remaining between them. Per the germline V gene, CDR1 is MNHEY and CDR2 is SVGEGT. CDR3 bases: TGTGCCAGCAGTTACTGGAACTATGGCTACACCTTC. Its translation: CASSYWNYGYTF.

V is TRBV7-9 and J is TRBJ1-5; unclear D gene. Trimming removed 6 bases at V and 4 bases at J, with 13 bases between. The germline CDR1 and CDR2 sequences are SEHNR and FQNEAQ (reference sequence). This CDR3 has 14 residues. CDR3 amino acids: CASRPPGRNQPQHF. As DNA, the CDR3 is TGTGCCAGCAGGCCCCCGGGCAGAAATCAGCCCCAGCATTTT.